These T cell receptor beta chains were read from a single sample in a study of a mutant IDH1 vaccine in newly diagnosed glioma. The method was immunoSEQ multiplex PCR; TCRdb's version includes in-frame clones alone and lacks a portion of them. The sample lists tens of thousands of clones; about 80% were seen once. Sequences were derived from PBMCs, sampled from a glioma patient treated with radiotherapy, temozolomide or both. The source of these receptors is a woman aged 40 to 55 with glioma. Both conserved end residues are part of each CDR3. D genes are given only for firm matches. For some rows the clone size is stated as once, few or many, or as a class when expanded; others skip it.

v_call	clone_size	j_call	d_call	cdr3_aa	cdr3_nt
TRBV6-6	-	TRBJ2-7	TRBD1	CASRPGQGYEQYF	TGTGCCAGCAGGCCCGGACAGGGCTACGAGCAGTACTTC
TRBV7-6	few	TRBJ2-7	-	CASSDKYEQYF	TGTGCCAGCTCGGACAAATACGAGCAGTACTTC
TRBV7-9	-	TRBJ2-6	-	CASSPNRAGANVLTF	TGTGCCAGCAGCCCCAACAGGGCTGGGGCCAACGTCCTGACTTTC
TRBV5-1	-	TRBJ2-3	-	CASSLSGNTDTQYF	TGCGCCAGCAGCTTGTCGGGGAACACAGATACGCAGTATTTT
TRBV5-1	few	TRBJ1-2	TRBD1	CASSSSGGAGYTF	TGCGCCAGCAGCTCTTCAGGGGGCGCAGGCTACACCTTC
TRBV2	few	TRBJ1-1	-	CASSVRTAEAFF	TGTGCCAGCAGTGTAAGGACCGCTGAAGCTTTCTTT
TRBV19	-	TRBJ1-3	-	CASTNRRSFSGNTIYF	TGTGCCAGTACCAACAGAAGGTCGTTCTCTGGAAACACCATATATTTT
TRBV28	-	TRBJ1-1	TRBD1	CAAETGKLREAFF	TGTGCCGCCGAGACAGGGAAGTTGCGGGAGGCTTTCTTT
TRBV30	-	TRBJ2-7	-	CAWSVVREGGLYF	TGTGCCTGGAGTGTAGTCCGCGAGGGGGGCCTTTACTTC
TRBV9	few	TRBJ2-7	-	CASSSTLAPTYEQYF	TGTGCCAGCAGCTCCACCTTAGCGCCTACCTACGAGCAGTACTTC
TRBV11-2	-	TRBJ2-2	TRBD2	CASSLGLIAGGPDGELFF	TGTGCCAGCAGCTTAGGCTTAATAGCGGGGGGGCCTGACGGGGAGCTGTTTTTT
TRBV5-1	-	TRBJ1-1	-	CASSLVLGNTEAFF	TGCGCCAGCAGCTTGGTGTTGGGGAACACTGAAGCTTTCTTT
TRBV12-5	-	TRBJ1-2	-	CASGLPPPGAGYTF	TGTGCTAGTGGTTTGCCTCCTCCGGGGGCCGGCTACACCTTC
TRBV5-4	-	TRBJ2-5	TRBD2	CASSGTRKETQYF	TGTGCCAGCAGCGGGACTAGAAAAGAGACCCAGTACTTC
TRBV4-3	-	TRBJ1-2	-	CASSPSIYGYTF	TGCGCCAGCAGCCCCTCCATCTATGGCTACACCTTC
TRBV6-5	-	TRBJ1-1	-	CASSPNRGVTEAFF	TGTGCCAGCAGCCCCAACCGGGGAGTCACTGAAGCTTTCTTT
TRBV4-1	-	TRBJ1-3	-	CASSQEAYSGNTIYF	TGCGCCAGCAGCCAAGAGGCTTACTCTGGAAACACCATATATTTT
TRBV5-4	-	TRBJ1-2	TRBD1	CASSPTRTSGGNYGYTF	TGTGCCAGCAGTCCTACTCGAACCTCAGGGGGCAACTATGGCTACACCTTC
TRBV5-1	-	TRBJ1-1	-	CASSSSQGRGTEAFF	TGCGCCAGCAGCAGTTCCCAGGGTAGGGGCACTGAAGCTTTCTTT
TRBV2	-	TRBJ1-5	TRBD1	CASRAQTGGRGQPQHF	TGTGCCAGCAGGGCTCAGACAGGGGGCAGGGGGCAGCCCCAGCATTTT
TRBV30	-	TRBJ2-7	-	CAWSATGLYEQYF	TGTGCCTGGAGTGCCACTGGACTCTACGAGCAGTACTTC
TRBV5-6	-	TRBJ2-3	-	CASSWGGTSTDTQYF	TGTGCCAGCAGCTGGGGCGGAACTAGCACAGATACGCAGTATTTT
TRBV27	-	TRBJ1-1	-	CASSLLGREAFF	TGTGCCAGCAGTTTATTGGGGCGTGAAGCTTTCTTT
TRBV7-2	-	TRBJ2-1	-	CASSLGPGAYFEQFF	TGTGCCAGCAGCTTAGGTCCAGGGGCCTACTTTGAGCAGTTCTTC
TRBV10-3	-	TRBJ2-3	-	CALRSPVADTQYF	TGTGCCCTACGGAGCCCCGTGGCAGATACGCAGTATTTT
TRBV4-1	-	TRBJ1-1	-	CASSQRASSVEAFF	TGCGCCAGCAGCCAAAGGGCTTCTTCTGTTGAAGCTTTCTTT
TRBV6-5	-	TRBJ1-2	-	CASSSPTAHYGYTF	TGTGCCAGCAGCTCTCCCACAGCCCACTATGGCTACACCTTC
TRBV7-8	-	TRBJ1-1	TRBD1	CASSLRIGQGNTEAFF	TGTGCCAGCAGCTTAAGGATTGGACAGGGGAACACTGAAGCTTTCTTT
TRBV7-8	-	TRBJ1-2	-	CASSPSGTGLGYTF	TGTGCCAGCAGCCCCTCGGGCACAGGGCTGGGCTACACCTTC
TRBV5-1	-	TRBJ1-5	TRBD1	CASSLGAGGQPQHF	TGCGCCAGCAGCTTGGGCGCAGGGGGTCAGCCCCAGCATTTT
TRBV18	once	TRBJ1-4	-	CASSPQGATNEKLFF	TGTGCCAGCTCACCACAGGGGGCAACTAATGAAAAACTGTTTTTT
TRBV19	few	TRBJ1-1	-	CASSLWKPNTEAFF	TGTGCCAGCAGCTTGTGGAAACCGAACACTGAAGCTTTCTTT
TRBV15	-	TRBJ1-6	-	CATVQELSPLHF	TGTGCCACCGTGCAGGAACTTTCACCCCTCCACTTT
TRBV30	-	TRBJ1-2	-	CARSGADGYTF	TGTGCCCGATCAGGGGCGGATGGCTACACCTTC
TRBV6-5	once	TRBJ1-6	-	CASSYHRSPLHF	TGTGCCAGCAGTTACCACCGGTCACCCCTCCACTTT
TRBV7-8	-	TRBJ1-3	TRBD1	CASSLGGRGFGNTIYF	TGTGCCAGCAGCTTAGGCGGCAGGGGGTTTGGAAACACCATATATTTT
TRBV1	-	TRBJ2-3	-	CTSSQPPPTGPQGTQYF	TGCACCAGCAGCCAACCTCCCCCGACTGGGCCGCAAGGTACGCAGTATTTT
TRBV27	-	TRBJ1-4	TRBD1	CASGQGVEKLFF	TGTGCCAGCGGGCAGGGGGTGGAGAAACTGTTTTTT
TRBV5-4	-	TRBJ2-3	-	CATEEWGTDTQYF	TGTGCCACCGAGGAATGGGGTACAGATACGCAGTATTTT
TRBV28	few	TRBJ1-1	-	CASSLKGTWNTEAFF	TGTGCCAGCAGTTTAAAAGGGACCTGGAACACTGAAGCTTTCTTT
TRBV9	-	TRBJ1-6	TRBD1	CASSIEDRVFSPLHF	TGTGCCAGCAGCATAGAAGACAGGGTCTTTTCACCCCTCCACTTT
TRBV5-4	-	TRBJ1-5	-	CASSFPRQAHSNQPQHF	TGTGCCAGCAGCTTCCCCAGACAGGCCCATAGCAATCAGCCCCAGCATTTT
TRBV5-6	-	TRBJ2-1	-	CASSQGWDASWDEQFF	TGTGCCAGCAGCCAAGGGTGGGACGCCAGTTGGGATGAGCAGTTCTTC
TRBV7-8	-	TRBJ2-7	-	CASSFYRGGVTYEQYF	TGTGCCAGCAGCTTTTACAGGGGGGGGGTGACCTACGAGCAGTACTTC
TRBV18	-	TRBJ2-5	-	CASSPVQETQYF	TGTGCCAGCTCACCTGTTCAAGAGACCCAGTACTTC
TRBV7-2	-	TRBJ2-2	TRBD2	CASSFSGGANTGELFF	TGTGCCAGCAGCTTTAGCGGGGGGGCGAACACCGGGGAGCTGTTTTTT
TRBV30	-	TRBJ2-1	-	CAWSWGGTEQFF	TGTGCCTGGAGTTGGGGCGGGACTGAGCAGTTCTTC
TRBV6-1	-	TRBJ1-1	-	CASSARDFLTEAFF	TGTGCCAGCAGTGCCCGGGACTTCCTCACTGAAGCTTTCTTT
TRBV15	-	TRBJ1-4	-	CATSRDGDNEKLFF	TGTGCCACCAGCAGAGATGGCGATAATGAAAAACTGTTTTTT
TRBV6-1	-	TRBJ1-1	-	CASSENPLGSHTEAFF	TGTGCCAGCAGTGAAAATCCCCTAGGAAGCCACACTGAAGCTTTCTTT
TRBV19	-	TRBJ1-1	-	CASTHPGGADTEAFF	TGTGCCAGTACCCACCCAGGTGGGGCCGACACTGAAGCTTTCTTT
TRBV4-1	-	TRBJ2-3	TRBD2	CASSQWSAGGLDTQYF	TGCGCCAGCAGCCAATGGTCGGCGGGGGGCTTAGATACGCAGTATTTT
TRBV19	-	TRBJ2-4	-	CASSPGDTRNIQYF	TGTGCCAGTAGCCCGGGGGACACGCGAAACATTCAGTACTTC
TRBV5-1	-	TRBJ2-7	-	CASSSGPLDEQYF	TGCGCCAGCAGCTCCGGACCACTGGACGAGCAGTACTTC
TRBV7-9	-	TRBJ1-4	-	CASTPVGGNEKLFF	TGTGCCAGCACCCCCGTCGGGGGAAATGAAAAACTGTTTTTT
TRBV25-1	-	TRBJ1-2	-	CASRPPWGEVDDGYTF	TGTGCCAGCAGGCCCCCGTGGGGGGAAGTTGACGATGGCTACACCTTC
TRBV5-1	once	TRBJ1-6	-	CASSLSGGVGGGSPLHF	TGCGCCAGCAGCCTCTCGGGGGGAGTGGGAGGTGGTTCACCCCTCCACTTT
TRBV9	-	TRBJ1-2	-	CASSVDSSNYGYTF	TGTGCCAGCAGCGTCGACAGCTCTAACTATGGCTACACCTTC
TRBV5-1	-	TRBJ2-1	-	CASSLTTRSPYNEQFF	TGCGCCAGCAGCCTGACTACTAGAAGTCCCTACAATGAGCAGTTCTTC
TRBV20-1	-	TRBJ1-2	-	CSARDPGGYTF	TGCAGTGCTAGAGACCCGGGGGGCTACACCTTC